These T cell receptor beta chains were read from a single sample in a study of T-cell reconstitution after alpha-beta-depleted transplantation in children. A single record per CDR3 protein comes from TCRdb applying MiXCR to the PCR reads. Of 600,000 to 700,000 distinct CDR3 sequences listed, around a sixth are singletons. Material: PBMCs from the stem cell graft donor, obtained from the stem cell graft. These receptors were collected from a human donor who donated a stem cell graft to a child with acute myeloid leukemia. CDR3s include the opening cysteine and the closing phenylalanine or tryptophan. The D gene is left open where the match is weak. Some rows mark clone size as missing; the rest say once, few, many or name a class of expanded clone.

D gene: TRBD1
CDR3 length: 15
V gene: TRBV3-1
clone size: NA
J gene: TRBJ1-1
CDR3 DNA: TGTGCCAGCAGCCAAGGGCCAGGGGGGAACACTGAAGCTTTCTTT
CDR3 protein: CASSQGPGGNTEAFF

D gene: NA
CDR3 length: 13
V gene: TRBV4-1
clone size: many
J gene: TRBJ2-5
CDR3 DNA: TGCGCCAGCAGCCAAGGTGTGAAAGAGACCCAGTACTTC
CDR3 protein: CASSQGVKETQYF

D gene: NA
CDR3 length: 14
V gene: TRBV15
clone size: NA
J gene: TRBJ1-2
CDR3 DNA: TGTGCCACCAGCACTGGCAGGCAGCACGGTGGCTACACCTTC
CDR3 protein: CATSTGRQHGGYTF

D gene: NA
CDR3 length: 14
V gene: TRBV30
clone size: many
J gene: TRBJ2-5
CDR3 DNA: TGTGCCTGGAGTGTAGGGGAGATCCAAGAGACCCAGTACTTC
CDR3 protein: CAWSVGEIQETQYF

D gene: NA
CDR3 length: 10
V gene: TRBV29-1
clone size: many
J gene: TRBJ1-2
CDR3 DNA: TGCAGCGTTGATGACAACGGCTACACCTTC
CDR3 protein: CSVDDNGYTF

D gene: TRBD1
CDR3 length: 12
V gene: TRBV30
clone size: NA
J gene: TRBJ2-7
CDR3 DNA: TGTGCCTGGATGGGCAGGGGGTACGAGCAGTACTTC
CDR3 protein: CAWMGRGYEQYF

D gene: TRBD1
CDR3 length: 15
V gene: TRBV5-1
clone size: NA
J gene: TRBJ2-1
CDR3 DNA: TGCGCCAGCAGCTTTGGACAGGGGGCGAAGATTGAGCAGTTCTTC
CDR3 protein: CASSFGQGAKIEQFF

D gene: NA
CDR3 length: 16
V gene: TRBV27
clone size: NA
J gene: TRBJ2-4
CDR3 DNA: TGTGCCAGCAGGGAAGGGGGGAAGGGAGCCAAAAACATTCAGTACTTC
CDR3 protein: CASREGGKGAKNIQYF

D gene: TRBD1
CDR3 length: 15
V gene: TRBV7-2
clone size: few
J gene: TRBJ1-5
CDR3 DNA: TGTGCCAGCAGCTTAAAGACAGGGGGTGGACAGCCCCAGCATTTT
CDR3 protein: CASSLKTGGGQPQHF

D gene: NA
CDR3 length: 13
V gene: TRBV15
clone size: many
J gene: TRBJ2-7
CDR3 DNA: TGTGCCACCAGCAGAGATCGGACGAGAGAGCAGTACTTC
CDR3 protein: CATSRDRTREQYF

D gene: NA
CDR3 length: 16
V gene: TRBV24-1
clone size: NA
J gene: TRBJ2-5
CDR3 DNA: TGTGCCACCAGTGATTTGGGAGAGAACCAGAAGGAGACCCAGTACTTC
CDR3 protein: CATSDLGENQKETQYF

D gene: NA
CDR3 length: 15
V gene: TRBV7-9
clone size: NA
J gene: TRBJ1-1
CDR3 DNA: TGTGCCAGCAGCTTACCCCCTGGAAGGAACACTGAAGCTTTCTTT
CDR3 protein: CASSLPPGRNTEAFF

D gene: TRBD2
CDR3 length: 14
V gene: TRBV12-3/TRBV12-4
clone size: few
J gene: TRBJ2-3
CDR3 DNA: TGTGCCAGCGTACTAGCGGGGGCCCGGGATACGCAGTATTTT
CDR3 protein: CASVLAGARDTQYF

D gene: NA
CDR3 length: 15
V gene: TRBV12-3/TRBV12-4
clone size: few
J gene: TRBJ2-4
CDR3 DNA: TGTGCCAGCAGTAGGGACTTCTCGGCCAAAAACATTCAGTACTTC
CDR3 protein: CASSRDFSAKNIQYF

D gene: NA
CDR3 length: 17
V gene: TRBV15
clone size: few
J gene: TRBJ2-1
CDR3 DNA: TGTGCCACCAGCAGAGAAATCGCAGTGATTCTCTACAATGAGCAGTTCTTC
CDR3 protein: CATSREIAVILYNEQFF

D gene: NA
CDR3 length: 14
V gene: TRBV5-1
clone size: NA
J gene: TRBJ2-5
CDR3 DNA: TGCGCCAGCAGCTTTCCGACAGCCCAAGAGACCCAGTACTTC
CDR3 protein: CASSFPTAQETQYF

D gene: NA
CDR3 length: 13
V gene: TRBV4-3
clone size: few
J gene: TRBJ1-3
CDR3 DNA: TGCGCCAGCAGCTCCTCAACGGGAAACACCATATATTTT
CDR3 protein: CASSSSTGNTIYF

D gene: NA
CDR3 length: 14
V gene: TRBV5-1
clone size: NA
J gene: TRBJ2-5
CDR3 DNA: TGCGCCAGCAGCTTTGACGGAAGGCAAGAGACCCAGTACTTC
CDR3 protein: CASSFDGRQETQYF

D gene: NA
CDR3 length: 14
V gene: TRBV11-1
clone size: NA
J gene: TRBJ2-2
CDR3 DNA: TGTGCCAGCAGCCCGGACAGTGCCACCGGGGAGCTGTTTTTT
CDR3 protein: CASSPDSATGELFF

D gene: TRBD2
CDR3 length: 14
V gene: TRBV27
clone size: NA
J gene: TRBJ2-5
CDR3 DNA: TGTGCCAGCAGTTTCAGTAGCGGGGTGGAGACCCAGTACTTC
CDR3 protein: CASSFSSGVETQYF

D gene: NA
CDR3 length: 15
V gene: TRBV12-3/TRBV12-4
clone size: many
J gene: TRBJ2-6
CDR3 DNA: TGTGCCAGCACTGACAGGAGCTCTGGGGCCAACGTCCTGACTTTC
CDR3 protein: CASTDRSSGANVLTF

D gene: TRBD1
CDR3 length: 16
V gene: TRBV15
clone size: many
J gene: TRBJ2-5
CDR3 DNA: TGTGCCACCAGCGGAGTGGACAGGGATGTCGAGGAGACCCAGTACTTC
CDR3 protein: CATSGVDRDVEETQYF